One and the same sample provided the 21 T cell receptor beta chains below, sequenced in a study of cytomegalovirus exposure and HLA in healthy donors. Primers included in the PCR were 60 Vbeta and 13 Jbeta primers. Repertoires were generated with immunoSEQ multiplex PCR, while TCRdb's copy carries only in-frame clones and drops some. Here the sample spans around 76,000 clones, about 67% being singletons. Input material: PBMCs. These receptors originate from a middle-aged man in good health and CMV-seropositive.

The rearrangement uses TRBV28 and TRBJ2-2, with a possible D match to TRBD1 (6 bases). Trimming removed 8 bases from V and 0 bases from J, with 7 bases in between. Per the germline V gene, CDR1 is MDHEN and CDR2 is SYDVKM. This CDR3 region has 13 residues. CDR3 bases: TGTGCCAGCGGACAGTCGAACACCGGGGAGCTGTTTTTT. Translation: CASGQSNTGELFF.

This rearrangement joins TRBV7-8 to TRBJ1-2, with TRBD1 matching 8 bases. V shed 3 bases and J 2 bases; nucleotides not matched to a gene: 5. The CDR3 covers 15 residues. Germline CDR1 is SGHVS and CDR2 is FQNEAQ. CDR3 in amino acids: CASSLGDRSNYGYTF. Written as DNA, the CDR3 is TGTGCCAGCAGCTTGGGGGACAGGTCCAACTATGGCTACACCTTC.

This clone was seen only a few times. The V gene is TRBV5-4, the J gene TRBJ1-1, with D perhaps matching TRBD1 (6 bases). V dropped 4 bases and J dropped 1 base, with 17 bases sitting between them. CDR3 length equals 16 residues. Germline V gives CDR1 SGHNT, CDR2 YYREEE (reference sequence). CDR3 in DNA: TGTGCCAGCAGCCCGATTTCCGGGACAAAGAACACTGAAGCTTTCTTT. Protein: CASSPISGTKNTEAFF.

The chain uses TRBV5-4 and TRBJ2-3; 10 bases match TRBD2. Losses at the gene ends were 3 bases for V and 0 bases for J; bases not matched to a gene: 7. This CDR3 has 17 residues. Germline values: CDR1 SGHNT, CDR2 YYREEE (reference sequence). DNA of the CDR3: TGTGCCAGCAGCTCTAAATTAGCGGGGGGAAGCACAGATACGCAGTATTTT. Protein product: CASSSKLAGGSTDTQYF.

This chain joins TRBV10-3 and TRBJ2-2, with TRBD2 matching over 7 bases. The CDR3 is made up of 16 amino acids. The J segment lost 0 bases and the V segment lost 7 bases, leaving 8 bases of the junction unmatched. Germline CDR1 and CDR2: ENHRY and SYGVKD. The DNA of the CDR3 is TGTGCCATCACCGTGGGACTAAGCGCGAACACCGGGGAGCTGTTTTTT. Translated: CAITVGLSANTGELFF.

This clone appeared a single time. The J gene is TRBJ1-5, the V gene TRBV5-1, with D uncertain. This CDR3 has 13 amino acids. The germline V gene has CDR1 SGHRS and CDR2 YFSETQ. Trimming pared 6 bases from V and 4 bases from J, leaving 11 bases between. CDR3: CASKYEDNQPQHF. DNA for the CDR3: TGCGCCAGCAAATACGAGGATAATCAGCCCCAGCATTTT.

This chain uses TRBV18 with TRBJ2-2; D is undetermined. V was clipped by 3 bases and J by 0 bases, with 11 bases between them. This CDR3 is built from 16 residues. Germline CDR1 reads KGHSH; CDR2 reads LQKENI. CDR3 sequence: CASSPLYPSNTGELFF. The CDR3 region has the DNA TGTGCCAGCTCACCTTTATATCCGTCGAACACCGGGGAGCTGTTTTTT. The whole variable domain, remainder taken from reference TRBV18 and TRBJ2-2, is NAGVMQNPRHLVRRRGQEARLRCSPMKGHSHVYWYRQLPEEGLKFMVYLQKENIIDESGMPKERFSAEFPKEGPSILRIQQVVRGDSAAYFCASSPLYPSNTGELFFGEGSRLTVL.

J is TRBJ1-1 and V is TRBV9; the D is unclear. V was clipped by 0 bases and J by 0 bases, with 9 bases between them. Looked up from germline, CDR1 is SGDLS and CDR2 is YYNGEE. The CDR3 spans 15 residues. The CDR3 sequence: CASSVVTRLNTEAFF. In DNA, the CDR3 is TGTGCCAGCAGCGTAGTAACAAGATTGAACACTGAAGCTTTCTTT.

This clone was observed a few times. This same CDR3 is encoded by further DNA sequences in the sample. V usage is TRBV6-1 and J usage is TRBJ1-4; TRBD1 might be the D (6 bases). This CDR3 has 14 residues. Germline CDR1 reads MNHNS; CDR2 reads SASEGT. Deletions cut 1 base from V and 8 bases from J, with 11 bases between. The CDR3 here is CASSEGQAREKLFF. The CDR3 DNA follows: TGTGCCAGCAGTGAAGGACAGGCACGGGAAAAACTGTTTTTT.

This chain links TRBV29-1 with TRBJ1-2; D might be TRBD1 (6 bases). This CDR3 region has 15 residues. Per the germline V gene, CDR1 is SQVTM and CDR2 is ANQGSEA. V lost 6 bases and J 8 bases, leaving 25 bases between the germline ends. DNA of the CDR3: TGCAGCGTCCCCGCCGCCCCTACGACAGGTACGGGCTACACCTTC. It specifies CSVPAAPTTGTGYTF. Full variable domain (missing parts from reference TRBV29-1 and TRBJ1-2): SAVISQKPSRDICQRGTSLTIQCQVDSQVTMMFWYRQQPGQSLTLIATANQGSEATYESGFVIDKFPISRPNLTFSTLTVSNMSPEDSSIYLCSVPAAPTTGTGYTFGSGTRLTVV.

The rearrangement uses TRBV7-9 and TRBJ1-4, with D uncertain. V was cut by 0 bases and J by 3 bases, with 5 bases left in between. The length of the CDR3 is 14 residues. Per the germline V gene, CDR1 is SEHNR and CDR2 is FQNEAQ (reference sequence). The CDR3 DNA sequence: TGTGCCAGCAGCTTAGCGCCGGCTAATGAAAAACTGTTTTTT. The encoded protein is CASSLAPANEKLFF. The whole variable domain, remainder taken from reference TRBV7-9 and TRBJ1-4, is DTGVSQNPRHKITKRGQNVTFRCDPISEHNRLYWYRQTLGQGPEFLTYFQNEAQLEKSRLLSDRFSAERPKGSFSTLEIQRTEQGDSAMYLCASSLAPANEKLFFGSGTQLSVL.

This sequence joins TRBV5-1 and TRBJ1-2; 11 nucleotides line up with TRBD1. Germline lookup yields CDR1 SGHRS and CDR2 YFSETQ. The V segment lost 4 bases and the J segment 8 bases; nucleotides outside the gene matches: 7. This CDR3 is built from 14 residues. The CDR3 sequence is CASSIAGTGGGYTF. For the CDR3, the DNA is TGCGCCAGCAGCATCGCCGGGACAGGGGGAGGCTACACCTTC.

The CDR3 reads CSVGKTGTSGNTIYF. DNA for the CDR3: TGCAGCGTTGGGAAGACAGGGACCTCTGGAAACACCATATATTTT. This sequence joins TRBV29-1 and TRBJ1-3, with 7 bases lining up with TRBD1. In germline, CDR1 is SQVTM, CDR2 ANQGSEA. The CDR3 consists of 15 residues. V gave up 4 bases and J gave up 0 bases; unmatched junction bases: 6.

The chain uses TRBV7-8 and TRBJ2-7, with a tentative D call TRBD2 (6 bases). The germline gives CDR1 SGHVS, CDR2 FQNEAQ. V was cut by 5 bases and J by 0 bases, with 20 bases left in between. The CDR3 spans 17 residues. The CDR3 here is CASSPPYGGKSSYEQYF. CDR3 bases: TGTGCCAGCAGCCCCCCGTACGGGGGAAAGAGCTCCTACGAGCAGTACTTC.

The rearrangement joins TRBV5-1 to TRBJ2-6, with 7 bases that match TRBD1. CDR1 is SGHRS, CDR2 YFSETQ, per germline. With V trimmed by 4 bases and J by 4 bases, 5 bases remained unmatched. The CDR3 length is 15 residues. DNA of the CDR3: TGCGCCAGCAGCGAGGGGGCGCCAGGGGCCAACGTCCTGACTTTC. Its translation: CASSEGAPGANVLTF.

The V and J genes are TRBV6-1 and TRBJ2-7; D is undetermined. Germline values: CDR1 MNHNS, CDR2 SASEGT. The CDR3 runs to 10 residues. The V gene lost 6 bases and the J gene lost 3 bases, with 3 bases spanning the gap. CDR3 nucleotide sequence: TGTGCCAGCAGACTCTACGAGCAGTACTTC. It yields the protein CASRLYEQYF.

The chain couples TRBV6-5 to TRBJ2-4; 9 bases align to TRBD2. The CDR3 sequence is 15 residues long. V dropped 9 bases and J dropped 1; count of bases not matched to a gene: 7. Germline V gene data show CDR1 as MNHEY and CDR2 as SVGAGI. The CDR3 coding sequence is TGTGCCAGTAAAGCGGGAGGTCAGGCCAAAAACATTCAGTACTTC. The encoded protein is CASKAGGQAKNIQYF.

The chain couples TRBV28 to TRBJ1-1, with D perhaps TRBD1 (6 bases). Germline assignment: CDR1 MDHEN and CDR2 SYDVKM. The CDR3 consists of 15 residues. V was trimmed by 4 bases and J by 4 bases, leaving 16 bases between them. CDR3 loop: CASSSLQGRGTEAFF. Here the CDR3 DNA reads TGTGCCAGCAGTTCCTTACAGGGAAGGGGCACTGAAGCTTTCTTT.

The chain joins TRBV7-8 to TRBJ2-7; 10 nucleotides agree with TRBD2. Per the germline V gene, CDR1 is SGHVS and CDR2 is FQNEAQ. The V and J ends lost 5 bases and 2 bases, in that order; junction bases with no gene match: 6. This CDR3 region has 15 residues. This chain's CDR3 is CASSRTSGETYEQYF. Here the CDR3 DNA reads TGTGCCAGCAGCAGGACTAGCGGCGAAACCTACGAGCAGTACTTC.

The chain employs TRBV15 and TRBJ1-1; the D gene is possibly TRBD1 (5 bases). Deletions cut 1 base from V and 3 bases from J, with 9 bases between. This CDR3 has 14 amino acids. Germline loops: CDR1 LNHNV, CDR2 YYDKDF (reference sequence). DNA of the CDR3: TGTGCCACCAGCAGAGGTCGGGGGGACACTGAAGCTTTCTTT. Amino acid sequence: CATSRGRGDTEAFF.

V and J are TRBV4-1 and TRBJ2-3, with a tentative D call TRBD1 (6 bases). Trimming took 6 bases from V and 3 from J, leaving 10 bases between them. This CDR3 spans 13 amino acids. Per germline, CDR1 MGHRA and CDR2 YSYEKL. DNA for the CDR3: TGCGCCAGCAGGCACCAGGGGACAGATACGCAGTATTTT. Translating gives CASRHQGTDTQYF.